This T cell receptor (beta chain) originates from a study of human T cells and chemical hapten exposure. In the study overall: Epicutaneous patch tests delivered 0.01% DPC to the upper back, with evaluation at 6 days. Findings and caveats of the study: More PT1 expanded TCRs went with higher patch test scores.

A single record per CDR3 protein comes from TCRdb applying MiXCR to the RACE reads. This table has around 330,000 distinct CDR3 sequences, roughly 6% appearing once. V was cut by 5 bases and J by 6 bases, with 19 bases left in between. Germline CDR1 MNHEY, CDR2 SVGAGI. The CDR3 length is 15 residues. On this clonotype itself: The antigen remains undetermined.

As for time point: pre-sensitization, week 0. The treatment: therapeutic diphenylcyclopropenone sensitization with weekly scalp DPC. The clonotype comes from a young woman with alopecia areata. Some clones in this sample may be carry-over from other donors' samples. The chain recombines TRBV6-5 with TRBJ1-1, with D maybe TRBD1 (5 bases). Sequenced here: whole blood, sampled in connection with sensitization to the hapten diphenylcyclopropenone (DPC). CDR3 residues: CASSTQHARVPEAFF. In nucleotides, the CDR3 is TGTGCCAGCAGTACCCAACACGCCAGGGTCCCTGAAGCTTTCTTT.